This passage covers 21 T cell receptor beta chains from one sample sequenced in a study of CD8 T cells in Susac syndrome. RNA was extracted with the RNeasy kit, and a quantity of 0.5 to 1 ug was reverse transcribed using random hexamers. MiXCR, run by TCRdb on the immunoSEQ multiplex PCR reads, gives a single entry per CDR3 protein. Of 150,000 to 200,000 distinct CDR3 sequences in the sample, roughly 95% are singletons; the top ten hold approximately 0.12%. Sequences were obtained from CD4+ T cells from PBMCs. These receptor sequences come from a human donor with Susac syndrome.

This clonotype came up once. V gene TRBV6-5 combines with J gene TRBJ1-3; D not resolved. Trimming stripped 0 bases from V and 4 bases from J, with 10 bases between. This CDR3 spans 15 amino acids. Germline CDR1 MNHEY, CDR2 SVGAGI. The CDR3 loop is CASSYSWADGNTIYF. The CDR3 DNA is TGTGCCAGCAGTTACTCGTGGGCGGACGGAAACACCATATATTTT.

The V and J genes are TRBV5-1 and TRBJ2-2, with D uncertain. V was shortened by 1 base and J by 0 bases, with 7 bases between the two germline ends. Germline CDR1 reads SGHRS; CDR2 reads YFSETQ. CDR3 size: 15 residues. CDR3 loop: CASSLTPPNTGELFF. CDR3 bases: TGCGCCAGCAGCTTGACCCCCCCGAACACCGGGGAGCTGTTTTTT.

The chain joins TRBV18 to TRBJ2-7; weak D call: TRBD2 (6 bases). Trimming took off 3 bases at V and 6 bases at J, with 9 bases between the two ends. The CDR3 is 12 amino acids. The germline CDR1 and CDR2 sequences are KGHSH and LQKENI. The CDR3 region is CASSPGDFEQYV. For the CDR3, the DNA is TGTGCCAGCTCACCCGGGGACTTCGAGCAGTACGTC.

The CDR3 coding sequence is TGTGCCAGCAGCTTCCGCAGGGAATCCTATAATTCACCCCTCCACTTT. This encodes CASSFRRESYNSPLHF. The rearrangement links TRBV7-8 to TRBJ1-6; TRBD1 might be the D (5 bases). Germline loops: CDR1 SGHVS, CDR2 FQNEAQ. CDR3 length: 16 amino acids. Trimming pared 3 bases from V and 1 base from J, leaving 10 bases between.

The CDR3 region is CASSATRGTEAFF. Here the CDR3 DNA reads TGTGCCAGCAGCGCCACAAGGGGCACTGAAGCTTTCTTT. V usage is TRBV9 and J usage is TRBJ1-1; TRBD1 might be the D (5 bases). Germline-derived CDR1 and CDR2 are SGDLS and YYNGEE. Trimming stripped 3 bases from V and 4 bases from J, with 10 bases between. CDR3 size: 13 residues.

The V and J genes are TRBV20-1 and TRBJ2-5; TRBD2 is a possible D gene (5 bases). The CDR3 has 14 amino acids. CDR1 and CDR2 (germline): DFQATT, SNEGSKA (reference sequence). V gave up 5 bases and J gave up 7 bases, with 20 bases separating them. The CDR3 region has the DNA TGCAGTGCTCCTACCCTGGGATCTGAGGGGACCCAGTACTTC. Translated: CSAPTLGSEGTQYF.

V usage is TRBV20-1 and J usage is TRBJ2-3; no definite D call. V lost 6 bases, J lost 0 bases, and 16 bases lay in between. Germline V gene data show CDR1 as DFQATT and CDR2 as SNEGSKA (reference sequence). This CDR3 region has 15 residues. CDR3 in amino acids: CSALDPWRSTDTQYF. CDR3 sequence (DNA): TGCAGTGCGCTAGACCCTTGGCGAAGCACAGATACGCAGTATTTT.

This clonotype has a single count. This chain connects TRBV6-6 to TRBJ2-2; TRBD1 or TRBD2 may be the D gene (6 bases each). CDR3 size: 15 residues. In germline, CDR1 is MNHNY, CDR2 SVGAGI (reference sequence). Trimming took off 2 bases at V and 4 bases at J, with 11 bases between the two ends. The CDR3 loop reads CASSYLQGGTGELFF. CDR3 nucleotide sequence: TGTGCCAGCAGTTACCTACAGGGAGGCACCGGGGAGCTGTTTTTT.

This rearrangement joins TRBV15 to TRBJ1-5, with D perhaps matching TRBD1 (5 bases). The germline V gene encodes CDR1 LNHNV and CDR2 YYDKDF (reference sequence). V was trimmed by 1 base and J by 14 bases, leaving 12 bases between them. The CDR3 consists of 12 residues. The CDR3 DNA is TGTGCCACCAGCAGAGGAAGGCAGGGTGAGCATTTT. Amino acid sequence: CATSRGRQGEHF.

The J gene is TRBJ2-1, the V gene TRBV7-9; the D call may be TRBD1 or TRBD2 (6 bases each). V gave up 2 bases and J gave up 2 bases, with 10 bases separating them. The CDR3 length is 15 residues. Germline lookup yields CDR1 SEHNR and CDR2 FQNEAQ (reference sequence). CDR3 sequence (DNA): TGTGCCAGCAGCTTACACGGGGGCGCCTACAATGAGCAGTTCTTC. The encoded protein is CASSLHGGAYNEQFF.

The rearrangement joins TRBV9 to TRBJ2-5; no firm D call. This CDR3 has 15 residues. Germline V gene data show CDR1 as SGDLS and CDR2 as YYNGEE. Trimming shortened V by 4 bases and J by 4 bases, and 17 bases separated the two germline ends. The CDR3 loop is CASSPTSLPIETQYF. The CDR3 nucleotides read TGTGCCAGCAGCCCTACGTCGCTTCCTATAGAGACCCAGTACTTC. Full variable domain (rest looked up from reference TRBV9 and TRBJ2-5): DSGVTQTPKHLITATGQRVTLRCSPRSGDLSVYWYQQSLDQGLQFLIQYYNGEERAKGNILERFSAQQFPDLHSELNLSSLELGDSALYFCASSPTSLPIETQYFGPGTRLLVL.

The V and J genes are TRBV3-1 and TRBJ2-2; D is perhaps TRBD1 (5 bases). Germline V gene lookup returns CDR1 LGHDT and CDR2 YNNKEL (reference sequence). The CDR3 consists of 15 residues. The V gene lost 2 bases and the J gene lost 5 bases, with 12 bases spanning the gap. CDR3: CASSQRGFRTGELFF. The CDR3 coding sequence is TGTGCCAGCAGCCAAAGGGGATTTCGTACCGGGGAGCTGTTTTTT.

The gene calls are TRBV5-4 and TRBJ2-1; 14 positions agree with TRBD2. Germline CDR1 is SGHNT and CDR2 is YYREEE (reference sequence). The CDR3 sequence is 16 residues long. The junction had 6 bases not matched to a gene; V was cut back by 4 bases and J by 6 bases. This CDR3 reads CASSPGGTSGSNEQFF. CDR3 coding DNA: TGTGCCAGCAGCCCGGGGGGGACTAGCGGGAGCAATGAGCAGTTCTTC.

The chain is built from TRBV27 and TRBJ1-1; 11 bases line up with TRBD1. V shed 1 base and J 5 bases; nucleotides not matched to a gene: 9. In germline, CDR1 is MNHEY, CDR2 SMNVEV (reference sequence). The CDR3 totals 17 residues. The CDR3 is CASSLFPLGTGGTEAFF. The DNA of the CDR3 is TGTGCCAGCAGTTTATTTCCTCTTGGGACAGGGGGGACTGAAGCTTTCTTT.

The chain combines TRBV4-1 with TRBJ2-7, with D perhaps TRBD2 (6 bases). Germline V gives CDR1 MGHRA, CDR2 YSYEKL. CDR3 length: 14 residues. Trimming shortened V by 0 bases and J by 7 bases, and 13 bases separated the two germline ends. The CDR3 sequence: CASSQDRLVGEQYF. CDR3 coding DNA: TGCGCCAGCAGCCAAGATCGACTAGTCGGTGAGCAGTACTTC.

V and J are TRBV4-1 and TRBJ2-5, with 7 bases identical to TRBD2. This CDR3 contains 16 residues. CDR1 and CDR2 from the germline V gene are MGHRA and YSYEKL. V dropped 1 base and J dropped 2; count of bases not matched to a gene: 7. CDR3 in amino acids: CASSQVWAGVQETQYF. CDR3 in DNA: TGCGCCAGCAGCCAAGTTTGGGCGGGGGTACAAGAGACCCAGTACTTC.

The V and J genes are TRBV18 and TRBJ2-2, with D unclear. Trimming pared 6 bases from V and 4 bases from J, leaving 12 bases between. The germline gives CDR1 KGHSH, CDR2 LQKENI. This CDR3 has 14 amino acids. The chain's CDR3 is CASSPIQSTGELFF. CDR3 bases: TGTGCCAGCTCCCCAATACAGAGCACCGGGGAGCTGTTTTTT.

This clonotype was seen only once. The rearrangement links TRBV11-1 to TRBJ1-1; D not resolved. Trimming took off 4 bases at V and 5 bases at J, with 20 bases between the two ends. The germline gives CDR1 SGHAT, CDR2 FQDESV (reference sequence). The CDR3 sequence is 16 residues long. The CDR3 nucleotides are TGTGCCAGCAGCTCCGACCGATACTCGGTAGGGACTGAAGCTTTCTTT. Its translation is CASSSDRYSVGTEAFF.

The chain combines TRBV20-1 with TRBJ2-2; possibly TRBD1 or TRBD2 for D (6 bases each). CDR1 DFQATT and CDR2 SNEGSKA come from the germline V gene (reference sequence). The V gene lost 5 bases and the J gene lost 3 bases, with 16 bases spanning the gap. The CDR3 consists of 15 residues. CDR3 sequence: CSADKGGQYTGELFF. Written as DNA, the CDR3 is TGCAGTGCTGATAAGGGGGGCCAGTACACCGGGGAGCTGTTTTTT.

J is TRBJ2-1 and V is TRBV7-2, with TRBD2 matching over 10 bases. The junction had 4 bases not matched to a gene; V was cut back by 0 bases and J by 5 bases. The CDR3 spans 16 residues. Germline V gene data show CDR1 as SGHTA and CDR2 as FQGNSA. The CDR3 spells CASSLASGRTDNEQFF. The CDR3 bases are TGTGCCAGCAGCTTAGCTAGCGGGAGGACGGACAATGAGCAGTTCTTC. The whole variable domain, remainder taken from reference TRBV7-2 and TRBJ2-1, is GAGVSQSPSNKVTEKGKDVELRCDPISGHTALYWYRQSLGQGLEFLIYFQGNSAPDKSGLPSDRFSAERTGGSVSTLTIQRTQQEDSAVYLCASSLASGRTDNEQFFGPGTRLTVL.

The rearrangement joins TRBV7-9 to TRBJ2-1; D uncertain. Trimming shortened V by 4 bases and J by 5 bases, and 12 bases separated the two germline ends. The length of the CDR3 is 14 residues. Germline V gene data show CDR1 as SEHNR and CDR2 as FQNEAQ (reference sequence). The CDR3 loop reads CASSSRGEHNEQFF. CDR3 DNA: TGTGCCAGCAGCTCCCGTGGGGAACACAATGAGCAGTTCTTC.